Below are 29 T cell receptor beta chains sequenced from a single sample in a study of blood T cell repertoires in COVID-19. Here immunoSEQ multiplex PCR was the method, and the copy in TCRdb shows in-frame clones only, minus some. The profile covers roughly 200,000 clones, with 88% appearing a single time and around 6.6% taken by the ten largest. The sequencing sample was made of peripheral blood. These receptors were taken from a woman between 40 and 50 years old who had recovered from COVID-19.

This chain's CDR3 is CATRQSYGNQPQHF. The CDR3 DNA is TGTGCCACCCGACAGTCTTATGGCAATCAGCCCCAGCATTTT. The chain combines TRBV10-3 with TRBJ1-5; possibly TRBD1 for D (5 bases). The germline CDR1 and CDR2 sequences are ENHRY and SYGVKD. The germline V and J ends were trimmed by 10 bases and 2 bases, with 15 bases remaining between them. The CDR3 sequence is 14 residues long.

The chain has TRBV20-1 and TRBJ1-5; D is unclear. Trimming took off 3 bases at V and 9 bases at J, with 12 bases between the two ends. Germline CDR1 reads DFQATT; CDR2 reads SNEGSKA (reference sequence). The CDR3 spans 12 residues. Here the CDR3 reads CSASSKLRPQHF. CDR3 nucleotides: TGCAGTGCTAGTAGTAAGTTGCGGCCCCAGCATTTT.

This sequence joins TRBV7-2 and TRBJ2-3; 11 positions agree with TRBD2. The germline gives CDR1 SGHTA, CDR2 FQGNSA. The V segment lost 5 bases and the J segment 6 bases; nucleotides outside the gene matches: 7. The CDR3 consists of 15 residues. CDR3 DNA: TGTGCCAGCAGCACATTAGCGGGAGGGATGGATACGCAGTATTTT. This translates into CASSTLAGGMDTQYF.

The V gene is TRBV11-3, the J gene TRBJ2-1; 13 bases match TRBD2. Germline-derived CDR1 and CDR2 are SGHNT and YENEEA. Losses at the gene ends were 5 bases for V and 6 bases for J; bases not matched to a gene: 4. There are 15 residues in the CDR3. The CDR3 loop reads CASSRGLAGVNEQFF. CDR3 DNA: TGTGCCAGCAGCCGAGGACTAGCGGGAGTCAATGAGCAGTTCTTC.

This clone was seen once. V gene TRBV19 combines with J gene TRBJ2-3, with 7 nucleotides matching TRBD2. From germline, CDR1 is LNHDA and CDR2 SQIVND (reference sequence). The CDR3 consists of 14 residues. V gave up 4 bases and J gave up 2 bases; unmatched junction bases: 3. The CDR3 sequence: CASSTSGNTDTQYF. For the CDR3, the DNA is TGTGCCAGTAGTACGAGCGGGAACACAGATACGCAGTATTTT.

V usage is TRBV5-1 and J usage is TRBJ1-2; D remains unclear. Per the germline V gene, CDR1 is SGHRS and CDR2 is YFSETQ. Trimming removed 1 base at V and 4 bases at J, with 8 bases between. The CDR3 contains 13 residues. The CDR3 region has the DNA TGCGCCAGCAGCTTGCACCAGATCTATGGCTACACCTTC. The encoded protein is CASSLHQIYGYTF.

This chain links TRBV20-1 with TRBJ2-1; TRBD2 matches at 13 bases. J lost 10 bases, V lost 3 bases, and 6 bases had no gene match. The CDR3 consists of 14 residues. CDR1 and CDR2 from the germline V gene are DFQATT and SNEGSKA (reference sequence). CDR3 in DNA: TGCAGTGCTAGTTCTCCGGGACTAGCGGGAGAGCAGTTCTTC. This sequence encodes CSASSPGLAGEQFF.

This clone was detected once. This sequence joins TRBV24-1 and TRBJ1-1; 9 bases are shared with TRBD1. Germline V gene lookup returns CDR1 KGHDR and CDR2 SFDVKD. V dropped 2 bases and J dropped 5; count of bases not matched to a gene: 5. This CDR3 comprises 15 residues. CDR3 amino acids: CATSDSDRGETEAFF. The CDR3 region has the DNA TGTGCCACCAGTGATTCCGACAGGGGGGAGACTGAAGCTTTCTTT.

The chain combines TRBV5-6 with TRBJ1-1; D is unresolved. Germline V gene data show CDR1 as SGHDT and CDR2 as YYEEEE. The CDR3 consists of 15 residues. Trimming removed 1 base from V and 2 bases from J, with 12 bases in between. In DNA form, the CDR3 reads TGTGCCAGCAGCTTGTTTGGGCGAACAAACACTGAAGCTTTCTTT. Its protein product is CASSLFGRTNTEAFF.

The chain carries TRBV9 and TRBJ2-1, with 10 bases identical to TRBD2. Germline CDR1 is SGDLS and CDR2 is YYNGEE. Trimming took 4 bases from V and 0 from J; bases not matched to a gene: 4. The CDR3 length is 16 residues. This CDR3 reads CASSPSGSGSYNEQFF. CDR3 nucleotide sequence: TGTGCCAGCAGCCCTAGCGGGAGCGGCTCCTACAATGAGCAGTTCTTC.

V and J are TRBV7-2 and TRBJ2-3, with 8 bases matching TRBD2. Trimming cost V 2 bases and J 0 bases; bases outside gene matches: 4. CDR3 length: 16 residues. Germline V gene sequence: CDR1 SGHTA, CDR2 FQGNSA. CDR3 amino acids: CASSLQAGESTDTQYF. The CDR3 bases are TGTGCCAGCAGCTTACAAGCGGGAGAGAGCACAGATACGCAGTATTTT.

The rearrangement joins TRBV6-1 to TRBJ1-1; 7 nucleotides align to TRBD1. Germline V gene data show CDR1 as MNHNS and CDR2 as SASEGT. V lost 2 bases and J lost 0; bases outside the gene matches: 3. The CDR3 totals 15 residues. The CDR3 DNA reads TGTGCCAGCAGTGAACAGGGGGTCATGAACACTGAAGCTTTCTTT. Translation: CASSEQGVMNTEAFF.

This chain uses TRBV4-2 with TRBJ2-7, with D possibly matching TRBD1 (5 bases). Trimming left V 0 bases short and J 7 bases short, with 10 bases between. The CDR3 extends over 13 amino acids. The V gene's germline CDR1 is LGHNA and CDR2 YNFKEQ. Here the CDR3 DNA reads TGTGCCAGCAGCCAAGATAAAGGGGCGGAGCAGTACTTC. Encoded protein: CASSQDKGAEQYF.

The chain couples TRBV18 to TRBJ2-7; 8 bases match TRBD1. Trimming cost V 2 bases and J 3 bases; bases outside gene matches: 6. There are 15 residues in the CDR3. Per germline, CDR1 KGHSH and CDR2 LQKENI. The CDR3 coding sequence is TGTGCCAGCTCACCATCCGGGACAGGAATCTACGAGCAGTACTTC. This gives the protein CASSPSGTGIYEQYF.

The chain recombines TRBV19 with TRBJ2-1, with a weak D call TRBD2 (6 bases). The V gene's germline CDR1 is LNHDA and CDR2 SQIVND (reference sequence). V was trimmed by 3 bases and J by 5 bases, leaving 11 bases between them. This CDR3 comprises 14 residues. CDR3 amino acids: CASSIGGIHNEQFF. The CDR3 DNA is TGTGCCAGTAGTATTGGAGGGATCCACAATGAGCAGTTCTTC.

The chain has TRBV2 and TRBJ1-2, with D possibly matching TRBD1 (6 bases). The CDR3 totals 14 residues. Deletions cut 4 bases from V and 10 bases from J, with 19 bases between. CDR1 and CDR2 (germline): SNHLY, FYNNEI. CDR3 DNA: TGTGCCAGCAGTGCGGCGGCAGGGGTGGGGGACTACACCTTC. This translates into CASSAAAGVGDYTF.

J is TRBJ1-2 and V is TRBV30; TRBD1 might be the D (5 bases). Per the germline V gene, CDR1 is GTSNPN and CDR2 is SVGIG (reference sequence). V lost 7 bases and J 7 bases, leaving 19 bases between the germline ends. The CDR3 contains 13 residues. The CDR3, as DNA: TGTGCCTTCAAGGAGAAGGGGAATCTTGGCTACACCTTC. This sequence encodes CAFKEKGNLGYTF.

This sequence joins TRBV6-5 and TRBJ1-1, with TRBD1 as a possible D gene (5 bases). Trimming shortened V by 5 bases and J by 5 bases, and 18 bases separated the two germline ends. Germline CDR1 MNHEY, CDR2 SVGAGI. This CDR3 contains 15 residues. This chain's CDR3 is CASSQVVPRGTEAFF. Here the CDR3 DNA reads TGTGCCAGCAGTCAGGTCGTGCCCCGGGGGACTGAAGCTTTCTTT.

V usage is TRBV11-3 and J usage is TRBJ2-1; D perhaps matches TRBD2 (6 bases). The CDR3 is made up of 14 amino acids. The germline V gene has CDR1 SGHNT and CDR2 YENEEA. Trimming pared 5 bases from V and 3 bases from J, leaving 11 bases between. CDR3 protein: CASSAGTGYNEQFF. In DNA form, the CDR3 reads TGTGCCAGCAGCGCAGGGACTGGCTACAATGAGCAGTTCTTC.

The chain employs TRBV30 and TRBJ2-3, with 11 nucleotides matching TRBD2. The CDR3 has 15 residues. The germline CDR1 and CDR2 sequences are GTSNPN and SVGIG (reference sequence). After removal of 0 bases from V and 5 bases from J, the junction contained 4 bases not matched to a gene. CDR3 residues: CAWSVNLAGGDTQYF. The DNA of the CDR3 is TGTGCCTGGAGTGTAAATCTAGCGGGAGGAGATACGCAGTATTTT.

This sequence joins TRBV10-3 and TRBJ2-1; 10 bases are a match to TRBD2. V lost 6 bases and J lost 6; bases outside the gene matches: 5. This CDR3 comprises 14 residues. Germline V gene data show CDR1 as ENHRY and CDR2 as SYGVKD. CDR3 protein: CAIRLAGSGNEQFF. In nucleotides, the CDR3 is TGTGCCATCAGACTAGCGGGAAGCGGCAATGAGCAGTTCTTC.

This chain uses TRBV19 with TRBJ1-2; D not certain. Germline CDR1 LNHDA, CDR2 SQIVND (reference sequence). The CDR3 loop spans 14 amino acids. Between the trimmed V and J ends, which lost 5 bases and 6 bases, there was a span of 16 bases. The CDR3 sequence: CASSPDYGMDGYTF. DNA of the CDR3: TGTGCCAGTAGTCCGGACTATGGGATGGATGGCTACACCTTC.

This sequence joins TRBV30 and TRBJ1-3, with D uncertain. The ends were cut back, 5 bases at V and 2 bases at J, with 10 bases in the middle. Germline V CDR1 and CDR2: GTSNPN, SVGIG (reference sequence). CDR3 length: 13 residues. This CDR3 is CAWELRAGNTIYF. CDR3 nucleotides: TGTGCCTGGGAGCTTCGTGCTGGAAACACCATATATTTT.

This clone was picked up one time. The chain employs TRBV5-1 and TRBJ2-3, with TRBD1 identical over 7 bases. Germline CDR1 SGHRS, CDR2 YFSETQ. The trim removed 7 bases at V and 3 bases at J, leaving 8 bases unmatched. The CDR3 is made up of 14 amino acids. CDR3 protein: CASGAGGRTDTQYF. In nucleotides, the CDR3 is TGCGCCAGCGGGGCAGGGGGTAGGACAGATACGCAGTATTTT.

About this clone itself: The sample carries other DNA sequences with the same CDR3. The chain recombines TRBV4-2 with TRBJ2-7; 10 bases align to TRBD2. Germline V lookup: CDR1 LGHNA, CDR2 YNFKEQ. The V and J ends lost 1 base and 0 bases, in that order; junction bases with no gene match: 0. The CDR3 loop spans 15 amino acids. The DNA for the CDR3 is TGTGCCAGCAGCCAAGCTAGCGGGAGCTCCTACGAGCAGTACTTC. It codes for CASSQASGSSYEQYF.

V and J are TRBV9 and TRBJ2-1, with 7 nucleotides matching TRBD2. J was trimmed by 0 bases and V by 0 bases; bases with no gene match: 0. CDR3 length: 15 amino acids. Germline CDR1 SGDLS, CDR2 YYNGEE. The CDR3 nucleotides read TGTGCCAGCAGCGTAGGGACTAGCTCCTACAATGAGCAGTTCTTC. This gives the protein CASSVGTSSYNEQFF.

V gene TRBV4-3 combines with J gene TRBJ1-6; D unresolved. V lost 0 bases, J lost 9 bases, and 15 bases lay in between. Germline V gene data show CDR1 as LGHNA and CDR2 as YSLEER. The CDR3 length is 16 residues. This CDR3 is CASSQDYVEGSSPLHF. The CDR3 DNA reads TGCGCCAGCAGCCAAGATTACGTGGAGGGTAGTTCACCCCTCCACTTT.

The chain has TRBV30 and TRBJ2-5, with 8 bases fitting TRBD2. J lost 3 bases, V lost 1 base, and 4 bases had no gene match. This CDR3 comprises 14 residues. Germline CDR1 reads GTSNPN; CDR2 reads SVGIG (reference sequence). CDR3 amino acids: CAWSAGLGEETQYF. Here the CDR3 DNA reads TGTGCCTGGAGTGCGGGACTAGGGGAAGAGACCCAGTACTTC.

The chain couples TRBV3-1 (or the pseudogene TRBV3-2) to TRBJ1-4; D possibly corresponds to TRBD1 (5 bases). The V gene lost 4 bases and the J gene lost 5 bases, with 14 bases spanning the gap. The CDR3 is 15 residues long. Germline assignment: CDR1 LGHDT and CDR2 YNNKEL (reference sequence). As DNA, the CDR3 is TGTGCCAGCAGCCCCGGGCGGGGGAGAAATGAAAAACTGTTTTTT. Translated: CASSPGRGRNEKLFF.